This T cell receptor beta chain was captured in a study of cytomegalovirus exposure and HLA in healthy donors. V lost 4 bases and J lost 12, with 10 bases in between. Germline V gene lookup returns CDR1 ENHRY and CDR2 SYGVKD. The CDR3 contains 11 residues. Study-level findings and limits: Later analysis associated a missense DCLRE1C variant with TCR beta V- and J-gene trimming. A later analysis found that most CMV-associated TCR beta chains appeared HLA-restricted. According to the study, roughly 160 TCR beta chains were cytomegalovirus-associated.

Healthy bone marrow donors made up the donors. Of note for this clone: Its antigen is unidentified.

The PCR was carried out with 60 Vbeta primers and 13 Jbeta primers. Assay used: immunoSEQ multiplex PCR; TCRdb lists only in-frame clones, some missing. The sample contains 95,000 to 110,000 clones, roughly 87% of which appear only once. The V gene is TRBV10-3, the J gene TRBJ1-5; D ambiguous. This TCR was sampled from a man between 25 and 39 years old in good health and CMV-seropositive. The sequenced material came from PBMCs. CDR3 protein: CAISAGEVQHF. CDR3 nucleotides: TGTGCCATCAGTGCCGGGGAGGTCCAGCATTTT.